Judged by frequency, the clone carrying this T cell receptor (beta chain) is medium-sized (0.01 to 0.1%). The target antigen is unknown. About 39,000 genome equivalents of blood DNA were amplified for TRB. This sample is part of a study of T cell clusters in autoimmune cytopenias. Whole-study results and caveats: TRB repertoire shifts in secondary cytopenia and chronic lymphocytic leukemia mostly reflected lymphoma, not autoimmunity.

Multiplex touch-down PCR amplified TRB using TRB-A and TRB-B pools in one tube. Using the multiplex PCR reads, TCRdb records one entry per CDR3 protein without DNA. The clone table shows 7,000 or so distinct CDR3 sequences, with the ten largest holding around 19%. These data also featured in a second study, about T cell repertoires in aging, cancer and after chemotherapy.

This clonotype was obtained from a human donor in good health. The material sequenced was peripheral blood.

This CDR3 reads CANFRASGDHNEQFF. This chain uses TRBV12-3 or TRBV12-4 with TRBJ2-1; TCRdb's D call, TRBD2, is unchecked because there is no DNA. The CDR3 has 15 residues.